This section outlines one TCR beta chain sequence together with its context. The data derive from a study of CD8+CD57+ T cells in acquired aplastic anemia. Genomic DNA templated the TCR beta VDJ and CDR3 profiling. From the reads, TCRdb called clonotypes with MiXCR, one entry per CDR3 protein. Of roughly 150,000 distinct CDR3 sequences in the sample, roughly 48% are singletons; the top ten hold around 3%. By flow cytometry, patients selected for sequencing had shown an expansion of CD8+CD57+ cells. Each patient carried a diagnosis of severe acquired aplastic anemia. Untreated patients provided the blood samples, with no therapy given before sampling. V was pared by 0 bases and J by 5 bases, with 7 bases of the junction left unmatched. The CDR3 runs to 16 residues. From germline, CDR1 is SGHTA and CDR2 FQGNSA.

The sequenced sample was sorted CD4+, CD8+, or CD8+CD57+ T cells (not recorded which) from PBMCs. The V gene is TRBV7-2, the J gene TRBJ2-3, with 8 bases aligning to TRBD2. The receptor was derived from a human donor with aplastic anemia. The CDR3 sequence is CASSLAAGGAGDTQYF. In DNA, the CDR3 is TGTGCCAGCAGCTTAGCGGCGGGAGGCGCGGGAGATACGCAGTATTTT.